Below are 7 T cell receptor beta chains sequenced from a single sample in a study of blood T cell repertoires in COVID-19. The table came from immunoSEQ multiplex PCR; TCRdb's copy has only in-frame clones and leaves some out. Altogether 200,000 to 300,000 clones are present, approximately 90% being singletons, with the ten largest covering 6.3%. What was sequenced was peripheral blood. The receptors originated from a woman aged 25 to 39 with COVID-19, enrolled during active disease.

The chain employs TRBV11-3 and TRBJ2-1; 8 bases fit TRBD2. The germline CDR1 and CDR2 sequences are SGHNT and YENEEA. Unmatched junction bases numbered 3, after V lost 1 base and J lost 7 bases. CDR3 length equals 14 residues. The CDR3 sequence is CASSLVREVNEQFF. The CDR3, as DNA: TGTGCCAGCAGCTTAGTGCGGGAGGTTAATGAGCAGTTCTTC.

V and J are TRBV6-6 and TRBJ2-1; a weak D match, TRBD2 (5 bases). The germline V gene has CDR1 MNHNY and CDR2 SVGAGI (reference sequence). Between the trimmed V and J ends, which lost 5 bases and 6 bases, there was a span of 20 bases. CDR3 length: 16 amino acids. CDR3 sequence reads: CASSNPPELVRNEQFF. DNA of the CDR3: TGTGCCAGCAGTAACCCCCCCGAACTAGTACGCAATGAGCAGTTCTTC.

The chain joins TRBV7-8 to TRBJ1-1; 7 nucleotides line up with TRBD1. CDR3 length: 15 residues. The ends lost 0 bases at V and 2 bases at J; junction bases unmatched: 3. CDR1 is SGHVS, CDR2 FQNEAQ, per germline. CDR3 nucleotides: TGTGCCAGCAGCTTAGCCCGGGACAGAAACACTGAAGCTTTCTTT. As protein: CASSLARDRNTEAFF.

This clone was counted once. V usage is TRBV5-5 and J usage is TRBJ2-3; D is perhaps TRBD1 (6 bases). Germline V CDR1 and CDR2: SGHKS, YYEKEE (reference sequence). The length of the CDR3 is 14 residues. Deletions cut 3 bases from V and 2 bases from J, with 10 bases between. CDR3 amino acids: CASSYWTATDTQYF. The DNA for the CDR3 is TGTGCCAGCAGCTATTGGACAGCCACAGATACGCAGTATTTT. The complete variable domain, with remaining parts taken from reference TRBV5-5 and TRBJ2-3, reads DAGVTQSPTHLIKTRGQQVTLRCSPISGHKSVSWYQQVLGQGPQFIFQYYEKEERGRGNFPDRFSARQFPNYSSELNVNALLLGDSALYLCASSYWTATDTQYFGPGTRLTVL.

The DNA of the CDR3 is TGTGCCAGCAGCTCCCGACCTCAGGGCCTCTCTGGAAACACCATATATTTT. Translating gives CASSSRPQGLSGNTIYF. The J gene is TRBJ1-3, the V gene TRBV7-2, with a tentative D call TRBD1 (5 bases). Trimming took off 4 bases at V and 0 bases at J, with 16 bases between the two ends. This CDR3 has 17 residues. CDR1 is SGHTA, CDR2 FQGNSA, per germline.

This clone has a handful of counts. This rearrangement joins TRBV6-6 to TRBJ2-5; TRBD2 matches at 10 bases. CDR3 length: 15 residues. Losses at the gene ends were 4 bases for V and 7 bases for J; bases not matched to a gene: 9. The V gene's germline CDR1 is MNHNY and CDR2 SVGAGI (reference sequence). In DNA, the CDR3 is TGTGCCAGCAGTTCGACTAGCGGGCCTCAGGGGACCCAGTACTTC. Translated, it gives CASSSTSGPQGTQYF.

The chain links TRBV6-5 to TRBJ1-5, with D hard to call. The CDR3 consists of 13 residues. Germline CDR1 reads MNHEY; CDR2 reads SVGAGI. With 6 bases removed from V and 1 base from J, the gap between germline ends came to 7 bases. As DNA, the CDR3 is TGTGCCAGCAGCACCGGGAGCAATCAGCCCCAGCATTTT. This codes for CASSTGSNQPQHF.